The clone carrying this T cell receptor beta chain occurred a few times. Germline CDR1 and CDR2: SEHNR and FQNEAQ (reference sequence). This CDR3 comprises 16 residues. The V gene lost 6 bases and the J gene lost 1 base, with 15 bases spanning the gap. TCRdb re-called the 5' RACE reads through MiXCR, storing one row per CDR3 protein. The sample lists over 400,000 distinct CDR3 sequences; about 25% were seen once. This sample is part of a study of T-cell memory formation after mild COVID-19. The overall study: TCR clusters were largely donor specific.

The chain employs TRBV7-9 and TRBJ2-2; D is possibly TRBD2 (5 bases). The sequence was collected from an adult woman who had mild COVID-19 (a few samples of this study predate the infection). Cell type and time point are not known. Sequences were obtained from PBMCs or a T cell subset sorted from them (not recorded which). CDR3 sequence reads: CASSFPDTRNTGELFF. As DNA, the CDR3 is TGTGCCAGCAGTTTTCCTGATACTAGGAACACCGGGGAGCTGTTTTTT.